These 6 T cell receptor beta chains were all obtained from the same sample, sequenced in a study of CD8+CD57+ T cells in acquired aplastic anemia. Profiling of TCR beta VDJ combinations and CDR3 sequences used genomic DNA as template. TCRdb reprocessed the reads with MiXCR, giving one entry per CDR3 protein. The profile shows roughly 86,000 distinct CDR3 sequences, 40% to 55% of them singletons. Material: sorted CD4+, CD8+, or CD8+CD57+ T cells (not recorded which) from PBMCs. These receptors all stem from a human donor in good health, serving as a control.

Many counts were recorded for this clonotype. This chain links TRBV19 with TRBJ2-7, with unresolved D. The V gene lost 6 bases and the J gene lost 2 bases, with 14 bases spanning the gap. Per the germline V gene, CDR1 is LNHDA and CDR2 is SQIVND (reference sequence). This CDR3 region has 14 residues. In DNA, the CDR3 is TGTGCCAGTAGGAATCCGATCAGACCCTACGAGCAGTACTTC. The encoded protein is CASRNPIRPYEQYF. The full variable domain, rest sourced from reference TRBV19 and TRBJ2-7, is DGGITQSPKYLFRKEGQNVTLSCEQNLNHDAMYWYRQDPGQGLRLIYYSQIVNDFQKGDIAEGYSVSREKKESFPLTVTSAQKNPTAFYLCASRNPIRPYEQYFGPGTRLTVT.

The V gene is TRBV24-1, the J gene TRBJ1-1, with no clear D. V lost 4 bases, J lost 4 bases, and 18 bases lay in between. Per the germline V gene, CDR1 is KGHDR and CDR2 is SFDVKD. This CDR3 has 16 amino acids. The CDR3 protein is CATSEGSTGKGTEAFF. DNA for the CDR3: TGTGCCACCAGTGAGGGAAGTACGGGGAAGGGCACTGAAGCTTTCTTT.

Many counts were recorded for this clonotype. The CDR3 DNA reads TGTGCCACCGGCGGAGGGTCGAAACAAACCTACAATGAGCAGTTCTTC. Protein sequence: CATGGGSKQTYNEQFF. The chain employs TRBV24-1 and TRBJ2-1, with D maybe TRBD2 (6 bases). Germline-derived CDR1 and CDR2 are KGHDR and SFDVKD. The CDR3 loop spans 16 amino acids. Trimming took off 9 bases at V and 2 bases at J, with 19 bases between the two ends.

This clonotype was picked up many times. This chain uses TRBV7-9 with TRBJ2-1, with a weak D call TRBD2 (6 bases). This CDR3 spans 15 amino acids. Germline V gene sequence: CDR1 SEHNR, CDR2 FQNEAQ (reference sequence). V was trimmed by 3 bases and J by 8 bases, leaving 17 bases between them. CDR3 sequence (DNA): TGTGCCAGCAGCTTCGGGGACTTAGTAGGGCATGAGCAGTTCTTC. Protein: CASSFGDLVGHEQFF.

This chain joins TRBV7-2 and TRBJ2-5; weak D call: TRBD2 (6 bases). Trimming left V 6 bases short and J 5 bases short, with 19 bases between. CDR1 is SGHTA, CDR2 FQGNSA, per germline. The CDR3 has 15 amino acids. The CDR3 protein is CASRTPGGMLETQYF. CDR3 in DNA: TGTGCCAGCAGGACCCCTGGCGGGATGTTGGAGACCCAGTACTTC.

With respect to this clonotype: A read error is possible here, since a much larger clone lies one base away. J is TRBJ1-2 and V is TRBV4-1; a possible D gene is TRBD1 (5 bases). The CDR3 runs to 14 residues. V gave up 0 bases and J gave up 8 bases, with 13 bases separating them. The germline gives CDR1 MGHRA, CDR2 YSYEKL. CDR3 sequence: CASSQEGQGWGYTF. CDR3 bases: TGCGCCAGCAGCCAAGAAGGTCAGGGTTGGGGCTACACCTTC.